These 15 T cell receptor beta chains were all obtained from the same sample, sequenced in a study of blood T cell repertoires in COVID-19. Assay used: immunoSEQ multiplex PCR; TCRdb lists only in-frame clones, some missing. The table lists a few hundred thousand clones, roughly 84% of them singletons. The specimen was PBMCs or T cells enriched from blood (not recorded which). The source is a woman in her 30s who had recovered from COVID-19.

This CDR3 is CASGLGAPKNIQYF. In DNA form, the CDR3 reads TGTGCTAGTGGTTTGGGGGCTCCCAAAAACATTCAGTACTTC. The genes are TRBV12-5 and TRBJ2-4; the D is unclear. V lost 1 base to trimming and J lost 2 bases, with 6 bases between them. Germline-derived CDR1 and CDR2 are LGHNT and FRNRAP. This CDR3 region has 14 residues.

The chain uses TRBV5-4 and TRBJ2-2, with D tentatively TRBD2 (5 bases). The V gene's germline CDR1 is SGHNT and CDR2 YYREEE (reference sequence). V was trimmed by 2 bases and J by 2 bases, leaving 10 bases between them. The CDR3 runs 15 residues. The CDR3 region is CASSFVGRNTGELFF. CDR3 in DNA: TGTGCCAGCAGCTTTGTGGGGAGAAACACCGGGGAGCTGTTTTTT.

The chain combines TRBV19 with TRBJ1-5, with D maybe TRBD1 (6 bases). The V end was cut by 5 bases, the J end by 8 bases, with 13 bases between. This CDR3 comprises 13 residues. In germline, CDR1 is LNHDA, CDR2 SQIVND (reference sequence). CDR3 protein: CASSGIQGEPQHF. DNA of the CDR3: TGTGCCAGTAGTGGCATACAGGGTGAGCCCCAGCATTTT.

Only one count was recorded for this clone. The CDR3 region has the DNA TGTGCCAGCAGCCCTTGGACTAGCGGGAGAGTAGGTGAGCAGTTCTTC. Its protein is CASSPWTSGRVGEQFF. The chain is built from TRBV7-8 and TRBJ2-1; 13 nucleotides agree with TRBD2. This CDR3 is built from 16 residues. The germline V gene encodes CDR1 SGHVS and CDR2 FQNEAQ. With 5 bases clipped from V and 9 bases from J, the junction kept 10 bases outside the gene matches.

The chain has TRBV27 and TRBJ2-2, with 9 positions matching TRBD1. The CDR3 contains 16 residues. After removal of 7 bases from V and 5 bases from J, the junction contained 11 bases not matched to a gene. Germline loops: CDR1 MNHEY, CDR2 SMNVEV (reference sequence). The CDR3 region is CASTQSQTGGTGELFF. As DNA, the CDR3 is TGTGCCAGCACCCAGTCCCAGACAGGGGGAACCGGGGAGCTGTTTTTT.

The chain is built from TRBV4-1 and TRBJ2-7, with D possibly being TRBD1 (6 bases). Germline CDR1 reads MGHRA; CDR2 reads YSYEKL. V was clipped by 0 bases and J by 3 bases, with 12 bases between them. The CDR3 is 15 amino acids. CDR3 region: CASSQEQGPRYEQYF. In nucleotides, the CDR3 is TGCGCCAGCAGCCAAGAGCAGGGGCCGCGCTACGAGCAGTACTTC.

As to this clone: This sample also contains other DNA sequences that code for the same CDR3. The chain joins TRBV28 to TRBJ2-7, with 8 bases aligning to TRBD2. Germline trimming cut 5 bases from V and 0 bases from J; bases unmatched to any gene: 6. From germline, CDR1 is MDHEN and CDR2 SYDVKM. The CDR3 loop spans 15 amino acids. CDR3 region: CASSPSGSRSYEQYF. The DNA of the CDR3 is TGTGCCAGCAGTCCAAGCGGGAGCCGCTCCTACGAGCAGTACTTC.

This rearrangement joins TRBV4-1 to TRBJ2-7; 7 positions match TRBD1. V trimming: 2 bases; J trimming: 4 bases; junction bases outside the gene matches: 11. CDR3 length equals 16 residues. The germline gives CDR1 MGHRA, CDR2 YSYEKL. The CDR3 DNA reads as TGCGCCAGCAGCCAAATCTTAACAGGGGAACGGTACGAGCAGTACTTC. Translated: CASSQILTGERYEQYF.

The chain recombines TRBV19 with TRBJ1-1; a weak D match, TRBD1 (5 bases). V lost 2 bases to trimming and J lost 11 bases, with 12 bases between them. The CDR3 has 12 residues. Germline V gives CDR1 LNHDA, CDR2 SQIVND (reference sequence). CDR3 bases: TGTGCCAGTAGTATAAGGGGCGGGGATGCTTTCTTT. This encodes CASSIRGGDAFF.

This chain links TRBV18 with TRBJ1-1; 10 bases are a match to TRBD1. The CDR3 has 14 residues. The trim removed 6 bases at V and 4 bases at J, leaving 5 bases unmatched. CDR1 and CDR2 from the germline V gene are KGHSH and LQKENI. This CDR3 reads CASSTRTGGTEAFF. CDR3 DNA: TGTGCCAGCTCTACGAGGACAGGGGGCACTGAAGCTTTCTTT.

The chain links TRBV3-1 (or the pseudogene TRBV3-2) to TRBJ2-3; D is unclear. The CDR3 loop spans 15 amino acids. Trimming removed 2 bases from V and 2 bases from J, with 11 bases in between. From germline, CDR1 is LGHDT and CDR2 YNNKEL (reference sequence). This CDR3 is CASSQRHGNTDTQYF. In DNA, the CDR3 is TGTGCCAGCAGCCAACGACACGGAAACACAGATACGCAGTATTTT.

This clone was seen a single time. The CDR3 loop reads CAWTTDRGGYGYTF. The DNA of the CDR3 is TGTGCCTGGACGACGGACAGGGGAGGCTATGGCTACACCTTC. The V and J genes are TRBV30 and TRBJ1-2; 9 nucleotides agree with TRBD1. Trimming at V came to 4 bases and at J to 4 bases, leaving 7 bases not matched to a gene. Germline V gene data show CDR1 as GTSNPN and CDR2 as SVGIG (reference sequence). This CDR3 has 14 amino acids.

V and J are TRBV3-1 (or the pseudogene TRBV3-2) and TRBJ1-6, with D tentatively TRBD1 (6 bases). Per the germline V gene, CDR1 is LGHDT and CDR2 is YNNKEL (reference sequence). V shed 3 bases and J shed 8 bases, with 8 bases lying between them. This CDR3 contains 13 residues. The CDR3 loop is CASSQDSYSPLHF. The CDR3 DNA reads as TGTGCCAGCAGCCAGGACAGTTATTCACCCCTCCACTTT.

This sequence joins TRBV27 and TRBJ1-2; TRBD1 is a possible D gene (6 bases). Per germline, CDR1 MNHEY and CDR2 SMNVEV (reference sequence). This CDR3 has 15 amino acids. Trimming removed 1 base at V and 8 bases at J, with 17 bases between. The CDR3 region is CASSLLGREGGGYTF. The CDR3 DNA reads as TGTGCCAGCAGTTTATTGGGCAGGGAGGGGGGAGGCTACACCTTC.

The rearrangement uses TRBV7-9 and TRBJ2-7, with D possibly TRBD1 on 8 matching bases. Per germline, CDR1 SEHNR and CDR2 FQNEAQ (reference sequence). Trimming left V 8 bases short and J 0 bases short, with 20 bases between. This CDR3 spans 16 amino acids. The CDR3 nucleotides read TGTGCCAGCGGGCAGGGGGCGCGGGACTACTCCTACGAGCAGTACTTC. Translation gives CASGQGARDYSYEQYF.